The entry that follows covers one TCR beta chain sequence. No antigen is known for it. The CDR3 has 13 residues. Germline V gene data show CDR1 as SQVTM and CDR2 as ANQGSEA. Germline trimming cut 6 bases from V and 7 bases from J; bases unmatched to any gene: 8. This entry comes from a study of CD8+ T cells in alopecia areata. On the study more broadly: Those treated were given oral tofacitinib at 5 to 10 mg twice daily. General study results and limits: An increase in clonality over normal scalp was evident in lesional scalp, especially alopecia totalis/universalis.

The investigators collected lesional scalp punch biopsies and peripheral blood from alopecia areata patients. Sorting of PBMCs yielded the CD4+ and CD8+ T cells. cDNA reverse transcribed from extracted RNA served as the sequencing template. Generated by immunoSEQ multiplex PCR, the TCRdb table keeps only in-frame clones and is missing some. The repertoire holds some 170,000 clones, with roughly 59% as singletons. The starting material was CD4+ T cells sorted from blood, obtained at week 0. The rearrangement links TRBV29-1 to TRBJ2-7; 11 bases agree with TRBD1. The sequence was obtained from a human donor with alopecia areata. DNA of the CDR3: TGCAGCGTGGGGACAGGGGGACCTCGTGAGCAGTACTTC. This encodes CSVGTGGPREQYF.